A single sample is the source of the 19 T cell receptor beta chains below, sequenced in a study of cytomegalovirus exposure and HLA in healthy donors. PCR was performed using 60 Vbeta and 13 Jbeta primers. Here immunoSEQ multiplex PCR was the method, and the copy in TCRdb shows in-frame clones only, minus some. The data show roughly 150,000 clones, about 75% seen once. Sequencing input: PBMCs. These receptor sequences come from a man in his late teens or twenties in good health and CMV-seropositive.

The CDR3 coding sequence is TGTGCCAGCAGCCAAGATGGAATAGCACGGAGCTCTGGAAACACCATATATTTT. Translation gives CASSQDGIARSSGNTIYF. The chain joins TRBV14 to TRBJ1-3; D is unclear. Germline CDR1 and CDR2: SGHDN and FVKESK. Trimming pared 0 bases from V and 0 bases from J, leaving 15 bases between. The CDR3 has 18 residues.

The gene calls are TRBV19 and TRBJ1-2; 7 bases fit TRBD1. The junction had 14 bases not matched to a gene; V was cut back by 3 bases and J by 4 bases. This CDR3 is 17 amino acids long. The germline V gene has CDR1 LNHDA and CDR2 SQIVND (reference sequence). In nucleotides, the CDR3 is TGTGCCAGTAGTATGCACAGTGACAGGGAACGGATCTATGGCTACACCTTC. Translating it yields CASSMHSDRERIYGYTF.

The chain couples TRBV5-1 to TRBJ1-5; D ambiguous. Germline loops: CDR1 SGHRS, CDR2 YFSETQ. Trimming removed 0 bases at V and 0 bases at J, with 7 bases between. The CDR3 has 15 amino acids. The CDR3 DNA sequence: TGCGCCAGCAGCTTGGGACTGTATAGCAATCAGCCCCAGCATTTT. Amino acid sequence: CASSLGLYSNQPQHF.

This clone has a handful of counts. The CDR3 DNA is TGTGCCAGCAGTTATGGACAGACTAATGAAAAACTGTTTTTT. It encodes CASSYGQTNEKLFF. The chain combines TRBV6-5 with TRBJ1-4; perhaps TRBD1 as D (6 bases). Germline V gene sequence: CDR1 MNHEY, CDR2 SVGAGI. The CDR3 covers 14 residues. Trimming left V 3 bases short and J 2 bases short, with 7 bases between.

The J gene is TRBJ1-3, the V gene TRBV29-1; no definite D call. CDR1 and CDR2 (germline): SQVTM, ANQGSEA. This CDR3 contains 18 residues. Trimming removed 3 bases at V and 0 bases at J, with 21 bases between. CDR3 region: CSVDPGSLPPNSGNTIYF. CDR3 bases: TGCAGCGTTGATCCGGGGTCCCTACCACCGAACTCTGGAAACACCATATATTTT.

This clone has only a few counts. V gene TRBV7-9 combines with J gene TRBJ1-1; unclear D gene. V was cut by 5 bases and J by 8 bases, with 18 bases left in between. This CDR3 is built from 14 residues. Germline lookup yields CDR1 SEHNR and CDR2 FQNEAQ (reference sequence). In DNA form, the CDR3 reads TGTGCCAGCAGCAGCCCCGGGCCGCGGGCGGAAGCTTTCTTT. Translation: CASSSPGPRAEAFF.

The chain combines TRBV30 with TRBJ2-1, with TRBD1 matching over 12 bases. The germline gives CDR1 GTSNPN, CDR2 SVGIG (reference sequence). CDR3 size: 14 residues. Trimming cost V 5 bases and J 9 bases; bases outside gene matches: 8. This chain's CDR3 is CAWSGDRGQIEQFF. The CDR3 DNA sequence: TGTGCCTGGTCTGGGGACAGGGGGCAGATTGAGCAGTTCTTC.

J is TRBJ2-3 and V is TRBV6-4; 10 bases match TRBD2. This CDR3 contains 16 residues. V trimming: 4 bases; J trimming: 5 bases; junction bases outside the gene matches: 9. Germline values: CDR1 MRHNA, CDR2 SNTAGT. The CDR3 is CASSVTSGGAGDTQYF. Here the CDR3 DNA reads TGTGCCAGCAGTGTTACCAGCGGGGGGGCGGGAGATACGCAGTATTTT.

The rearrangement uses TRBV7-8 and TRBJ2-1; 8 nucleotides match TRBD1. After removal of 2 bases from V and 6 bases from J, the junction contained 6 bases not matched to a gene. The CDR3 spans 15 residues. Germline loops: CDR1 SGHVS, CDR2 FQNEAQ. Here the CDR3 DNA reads TGTGCCAGCAGCTTAACGACAGGGGAACTCAATGAGCAGTTCTTC. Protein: CASSLTTGELNEQFF.

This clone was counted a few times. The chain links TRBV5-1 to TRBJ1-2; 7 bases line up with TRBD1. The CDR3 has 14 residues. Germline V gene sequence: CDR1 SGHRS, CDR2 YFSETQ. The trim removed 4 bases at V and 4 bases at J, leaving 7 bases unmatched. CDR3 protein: CASSVTGEAYGYTF. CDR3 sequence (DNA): TGCGCCAGCAGCGTCACAGGGGAGGCCTATGGCTACACCTTC.

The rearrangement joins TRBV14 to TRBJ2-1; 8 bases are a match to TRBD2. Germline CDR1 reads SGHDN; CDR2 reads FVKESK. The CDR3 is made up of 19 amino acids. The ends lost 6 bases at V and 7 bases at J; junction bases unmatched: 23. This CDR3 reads CASSPNTRREDNVDNEQFF. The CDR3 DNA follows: TGTGCCAGCAGTCCCAATACTAGGCGGGAGGATAATGTCGATAATGAGCAGTTCTTC. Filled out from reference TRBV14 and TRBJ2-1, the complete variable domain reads EAGVTQFPSHSVIEKGQTVTLRCDPISGHDNLYWYRRVMGKEIKFLLHFVKESKQDESGMPNNRFLAERTGGTYSTLKVQPAELEDSGVYFCASSPNTRREDNVDNEQFFGPGTRLTVL.

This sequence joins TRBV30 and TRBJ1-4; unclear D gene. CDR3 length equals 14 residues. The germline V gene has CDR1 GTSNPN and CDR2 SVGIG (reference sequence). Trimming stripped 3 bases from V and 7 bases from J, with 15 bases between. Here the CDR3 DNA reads TGTGCCTGGAGGACGGACGCCGGAGGTGAAAAACTGTTTTTT. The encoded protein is CAWRTDAGGEKLFF.

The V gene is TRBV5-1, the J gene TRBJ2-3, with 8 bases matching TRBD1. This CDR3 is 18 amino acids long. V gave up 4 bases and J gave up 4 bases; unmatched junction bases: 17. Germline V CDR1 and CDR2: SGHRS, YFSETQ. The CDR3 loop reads CASSLHRGQGRRADTQYF. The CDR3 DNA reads TGCGCCAGCAGCCTCCACCGTGGACAGGGCCGGAGGGCAGATACGCAGTATTTT.

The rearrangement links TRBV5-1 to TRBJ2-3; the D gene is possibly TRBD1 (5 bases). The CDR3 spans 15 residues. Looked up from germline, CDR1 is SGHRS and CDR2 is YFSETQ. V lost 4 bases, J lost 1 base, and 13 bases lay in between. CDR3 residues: CASSLPRQRTDTQYF. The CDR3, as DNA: TGCGCCAGCAGCCTCCCCCGACAGCGCACAGATACGCAGTATTTT.

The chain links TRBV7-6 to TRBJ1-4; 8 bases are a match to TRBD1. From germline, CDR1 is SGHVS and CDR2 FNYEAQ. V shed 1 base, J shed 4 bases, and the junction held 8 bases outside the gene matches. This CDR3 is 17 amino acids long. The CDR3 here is CASSLVGRGRNNEKLFF. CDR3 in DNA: TGTGCCAGCAGCTTAGTTGGCAGGGGGCGAAATAATGAAAAACTGTTTTTT. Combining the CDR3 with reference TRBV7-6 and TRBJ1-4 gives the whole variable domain GAGVSQSPRYKVTKRGQDVALRCDPISGHVSLYWYRQALGQGPEFLTYFNYEAQQDKSGLPNDRFSAERPEGSISTLTIQRTEQRDSAMYRCASSLVGRGRNNEKLFFGSGTQLSVL.

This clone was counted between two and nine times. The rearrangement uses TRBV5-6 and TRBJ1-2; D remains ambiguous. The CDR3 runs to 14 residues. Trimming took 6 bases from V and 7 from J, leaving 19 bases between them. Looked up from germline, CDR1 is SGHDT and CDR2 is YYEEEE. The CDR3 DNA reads TGTGCCAGCACTCTGAGTGGACTGTCGCTTGGCTACACCTTC. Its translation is CASTLSGLSLGYTF. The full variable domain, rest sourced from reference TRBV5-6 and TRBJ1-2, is DAGVTQSPTHLIKTRGQQVTLRCSPKSGHDTVSWYQQALGQGPQFIFQYYEEEERQRGNFPDRFSGHQFPNYSSELNVNALLLGDSALYLCASTLSGLSLGYTFGSGTRLTVV.

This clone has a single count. CDR3 residues: CASFGTGGDTEAFF. In DNA form, the CDR3 reads TGTGCCAGCTTCGGGACAGGGGGAGACACTGAAGCTTTCTTT. The chain recombines TRBV28 with TRBJ1-1, with 11 bases that match TRBD1. The CDR3 covers 14 residues. Germline V gene data show CDR1 as MDHEN and CDR2 as SYDVKM. J lost 3 bases, V lost 8 bases, and 5 bases had no gene match.

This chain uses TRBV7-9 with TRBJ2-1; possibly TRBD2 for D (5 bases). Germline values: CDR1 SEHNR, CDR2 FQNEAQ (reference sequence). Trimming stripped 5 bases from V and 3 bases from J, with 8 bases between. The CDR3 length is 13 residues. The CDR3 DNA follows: TGTGCCAGCAGCACTAGTCTCTACAATGAGCAGTTCTTC. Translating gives CASSTSLYNEQFF. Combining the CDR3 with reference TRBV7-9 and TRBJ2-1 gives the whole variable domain DTGVSQNPRHKITKRGQNVTFRCDPISEHNRLYWYRQTLGQGPEFLTYFQNEAQLEKSRLLSDRFSAERPKGSFSTLEIQRTEQGDSAMYLCASSTSLYNEQFFGPGTRLTVL.

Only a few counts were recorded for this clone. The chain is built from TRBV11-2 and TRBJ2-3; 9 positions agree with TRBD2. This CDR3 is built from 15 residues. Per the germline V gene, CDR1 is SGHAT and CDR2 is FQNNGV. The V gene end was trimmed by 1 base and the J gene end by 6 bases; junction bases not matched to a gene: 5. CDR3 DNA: TGTGCCAGCAGCTTAGGAGCGGGGGGCGGGGATACGCAGTATTTT. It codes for CASSLGAGGGDTQYF.